This TCR beta chain emerged from a study of yellow fever vaccine responses in identical twins. Regarding the study as a whole: Twins' vaccine T cell responses reportedly seemed partly convergent and partly personalized.

TCRdb recomputed calls from the RT-PCR reads with MiXCR, one row per CDR3 protein. The table includes almost 9,000 distinct CDR3 sequences, approximately 80% detected once. Concerning this clonotype: The target antigen is unknown.

The CDR3 totals 13 residues. V shed 8 bases, J shed 7 bases, and the junction held 6 bases outside the gene matches. Germline CDR1 is MDHEN and CDR2 is SYDVKM. The sequencing used T cells from blood (PBMCs), unsorted or a sorted subset (not recorded which), collected before or after yellow fever vaccination (not recorded which). This chain uses TRBV28 with TRBJ2-1; 9 bases fit TRBD1. This receptor was obtained from a woman aged 18-29 years who received the yellow fever vaccine. The DNA for the CDR3 is TGTGCCAGCGGGGGACAGGGTAGGAATGAGCAGTTCTTC. Translating gives CASGGQGRNEQFF.